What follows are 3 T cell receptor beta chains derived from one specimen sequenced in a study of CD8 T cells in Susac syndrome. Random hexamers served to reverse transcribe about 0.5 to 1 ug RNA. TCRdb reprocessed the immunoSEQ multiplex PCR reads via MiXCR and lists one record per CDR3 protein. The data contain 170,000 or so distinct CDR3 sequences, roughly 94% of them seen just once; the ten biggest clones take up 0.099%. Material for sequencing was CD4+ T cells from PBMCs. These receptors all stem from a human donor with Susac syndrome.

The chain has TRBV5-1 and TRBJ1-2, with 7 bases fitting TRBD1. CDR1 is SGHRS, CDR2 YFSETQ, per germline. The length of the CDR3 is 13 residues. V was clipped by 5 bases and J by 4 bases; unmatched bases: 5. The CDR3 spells CASRGDSGYGYTF. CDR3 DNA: TGCGCCAGCAGAGGGGACAGTGGCTATGGCTACACCTTC.

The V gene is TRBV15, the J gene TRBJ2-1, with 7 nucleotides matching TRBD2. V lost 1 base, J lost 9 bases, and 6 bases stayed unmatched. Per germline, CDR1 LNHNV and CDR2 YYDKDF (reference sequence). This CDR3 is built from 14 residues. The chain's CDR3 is CATSRGKLASEQFF. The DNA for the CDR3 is TGTGCCACCAGCAGAGGGAAACTAGCGAGTGAGCAGTTCTTC.

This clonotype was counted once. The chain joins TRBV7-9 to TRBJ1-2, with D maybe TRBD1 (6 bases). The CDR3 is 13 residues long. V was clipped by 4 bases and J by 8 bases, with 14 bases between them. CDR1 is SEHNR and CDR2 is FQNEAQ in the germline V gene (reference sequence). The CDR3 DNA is TGTGCCAGCAGCTCTCAGGGGAGAGGCGGCTACACCTTC. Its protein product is CASSSQGRGGYTF.